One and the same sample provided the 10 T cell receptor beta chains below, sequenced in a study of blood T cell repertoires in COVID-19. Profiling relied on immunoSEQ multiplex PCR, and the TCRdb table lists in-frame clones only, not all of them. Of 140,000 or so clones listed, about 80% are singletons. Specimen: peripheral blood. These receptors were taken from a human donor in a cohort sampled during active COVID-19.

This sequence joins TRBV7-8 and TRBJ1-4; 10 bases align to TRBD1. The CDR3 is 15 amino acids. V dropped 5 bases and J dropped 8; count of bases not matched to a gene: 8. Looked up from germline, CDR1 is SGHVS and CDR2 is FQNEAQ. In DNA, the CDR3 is TGTGCCAGCAGCCGAGGGACAGGGGTTAGAGAAAAACTGTTTTTT. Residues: CASSRGTGVREKLFF.

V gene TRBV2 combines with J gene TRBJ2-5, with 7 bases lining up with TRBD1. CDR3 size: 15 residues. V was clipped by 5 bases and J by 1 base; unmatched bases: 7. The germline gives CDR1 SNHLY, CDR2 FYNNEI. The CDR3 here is CASSKPGTAQETQYF. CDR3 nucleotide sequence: TGTGCCAGCAGTAAGCCTGGGACAGCCCAAGAGACCCAGTACTTC. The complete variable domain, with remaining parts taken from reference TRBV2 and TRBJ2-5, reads EPEVTQTPSHQVTQMGQEVILRCVPISNHLYFYWYRQILGQKVEFLVSFYNNEISEKSEIFDDQFSVERPDGSNFTLKIRSTKLEDSAMYFCASSKPGTAQETQYFGPGTRLLVL.

This CDR3 reads CASSFAPNGYTF. The CDR3 DNA reads as TGTGCCAGCAGTTTTGCGCCGAATGGCTACACCTTC. J is TRBJ1-2 and V is TRBV12-3 or TRBV12-4; no definite D call. V shed 3 bases and J shed 6 bases, with 8 bases lying between them. The CDR3 runs 12 residues.

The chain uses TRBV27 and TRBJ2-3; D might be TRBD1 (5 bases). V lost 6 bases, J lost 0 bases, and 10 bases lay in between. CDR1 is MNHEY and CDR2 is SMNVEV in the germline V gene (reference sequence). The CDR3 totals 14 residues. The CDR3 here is CASRRQGSTDTQYF. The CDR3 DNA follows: TGTGCCAGCAGACGGCAGGGTAGCACAGATACGCAGTATTTT.

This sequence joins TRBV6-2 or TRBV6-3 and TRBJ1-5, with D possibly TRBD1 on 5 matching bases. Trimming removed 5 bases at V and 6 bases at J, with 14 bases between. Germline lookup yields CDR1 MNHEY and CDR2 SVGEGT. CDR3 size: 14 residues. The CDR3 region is CASSDPGESQPQHF. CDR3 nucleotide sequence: TGTGCCAGCAGTGATCCGGGGGAGAGTCAGCCCCAGCATTTT.

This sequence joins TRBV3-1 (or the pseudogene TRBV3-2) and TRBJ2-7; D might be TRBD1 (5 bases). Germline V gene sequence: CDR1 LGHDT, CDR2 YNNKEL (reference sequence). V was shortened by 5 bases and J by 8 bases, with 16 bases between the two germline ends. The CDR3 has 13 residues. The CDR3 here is CASSKRTNSQQYF. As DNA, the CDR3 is TGTGCCAGCAGCAAAAGGACAAACTCCCAGCAGTACTTC.

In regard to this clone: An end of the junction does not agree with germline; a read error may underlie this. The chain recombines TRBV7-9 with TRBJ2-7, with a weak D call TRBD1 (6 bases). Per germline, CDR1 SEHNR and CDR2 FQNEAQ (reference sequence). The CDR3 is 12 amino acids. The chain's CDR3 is CASSLALDSLNF. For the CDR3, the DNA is TGTGCCAGCAGCTTAGCCTTGGACAGCCTGAACTTC.

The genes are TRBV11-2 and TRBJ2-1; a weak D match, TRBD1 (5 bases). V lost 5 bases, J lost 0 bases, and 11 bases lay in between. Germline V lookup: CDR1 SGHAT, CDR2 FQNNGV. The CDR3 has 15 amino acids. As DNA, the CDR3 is TGTGCCAGCAGCCACGGACAAAGCTCCTACAATGAGCAGTTCTTC. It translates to CASSHGQSSYNEQFF.

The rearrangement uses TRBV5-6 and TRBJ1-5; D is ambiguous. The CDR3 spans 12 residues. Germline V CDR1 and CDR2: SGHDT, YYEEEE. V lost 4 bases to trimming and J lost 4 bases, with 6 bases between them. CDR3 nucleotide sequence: TGTGCCAGCAGCCGAGGGAATCAGCCCCAGCATTTT. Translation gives CASSRGNQPQHF.

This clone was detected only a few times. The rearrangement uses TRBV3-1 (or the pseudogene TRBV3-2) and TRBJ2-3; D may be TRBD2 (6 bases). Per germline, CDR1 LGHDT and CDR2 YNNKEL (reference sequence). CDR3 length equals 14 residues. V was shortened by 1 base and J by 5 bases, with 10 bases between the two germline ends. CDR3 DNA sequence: TGTGCCAGCAGCCAAGTCGGAGCGGGAGATACGCAGTATTTT. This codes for CASSQVGAGDTQYF.